The sequence of this T cell receptor (beta chain) was determined in a study of low-dose radiotherapy and immunotherapy resistance in tumors (dated by TCRdb to between 2021 and 2024). Describing the broader study: In Cohort 1, each fraction delivered 0.5 Gy every 2 weeks, and the prescribed total PTV dose was 6.5 Gy. Every two weeks, patients got intravenous cyclophosphamide at 200 mg/m2, given one day ahead of each radiation and immunotherapy administration. Patients were given nivolumab as a 240 mg flat dose every two weeks and ipilimumab at 1 mg/kg every six weeks, with both drugs delivered intravenously. TCRalpha and TCRbeta libraries were deep-sequenced on an Illumina MiniSeq instrument. The translational analysis covered eight patients: three from the first dose cohort and the first five from the second dose cohort. No randomization into treatment groups was done for the people taking part in the trial. Starting on cycle 1 day 1, patients took 300 mg of aspirin by mouth once a day for four cycles. For Cohort 2, the dose was 1 Gy per fraction given every two weeks, adding up to 13 Gy in total across 26 weeks. First-strand cDNA was synthesized using Superscript III and a set of TRAV- and TRBV-specific primers, so that both TCRalpha and TCRbeta chains were covered.

The listed sequencing device is Illumina MiniSeq. A roughly 20-cycle PCR with Phusion amplified the TCRs, pairing a constant-region primer with the adapter that was attached to the V primers. Isolated mRNA was amplified with the MessageAmp II aRNA Amplification Kit, using an approximately 16-hour in vitro transcription at 37°C. The Dynabeads mRNA DIRECT Purification Kit was used to isolate mRNA for TCR sequencing. Indexed Illumina adapters were added in a second approximately 26-cycle Phusion PCR, and the resulting products were purified with AMPure XP beads. Per the authors' processing: Custom Perl scripts pooled TCR sequences encoding the same protein, removed out-of-frame sequences and computed each clonotype's abundance. Any TCR sequence supported by only a single read was excluded from analysis. The metrics used to describe the repertoires included Shannon entropy, Gini index, clonality, richness, and the frequency of TCRs shared between repertoires. In-frame beta chains were kept once TCRdb had trimmed the public reads at Q25 with fastp and called clones with MiXCR. CDR3 protein duplicates are merged, each entry listing the most common genes and DNA. These V and J calls derive from TCRdb rather than the authors' analysis. This sample holds about 50,000 distinct CDR3 sequences; roughly 10% were observed only once. Jointly, the top ten make up roughly 6.2% of the sample.

Note on this clonotype: Which antigen it targets is not known. A read error is likely here: a far larger clone is one base away.

The time point label of this sample denotes: before trial treatment. Donors were enrolled in RACIN, a single-arm phase I dose-escalation trial in which nivolumab, ipilimumab, aspirin, low-dose cyclophosphamide and low-dose radiotherapy were combined. To be eligible, a patient needed to have an advanced solid tumor that was TIL-negative. This TCR derives from a female donor with ovarian cancer. The sample here was PBMCs, taken before treatment.

At the DNA level, the sequence is TGTTCCAGCAGCTCCGCCGGCTACGAGCAGTACTTC. The resulting protein is CSSSSAGYEQYF. This receptor chain uses TRBV13 and TRBJ2-7; the D gene remains uncertain. The germline V gene encodes CDR1 PRHDT and CDR2 FYEKMQ (reference sequence). From the cysteine through the phenylalanine, the CDR3 covers 12 amino acids. Here the CDR3 DNA is all that survives: 36 bases in frame from base 1.